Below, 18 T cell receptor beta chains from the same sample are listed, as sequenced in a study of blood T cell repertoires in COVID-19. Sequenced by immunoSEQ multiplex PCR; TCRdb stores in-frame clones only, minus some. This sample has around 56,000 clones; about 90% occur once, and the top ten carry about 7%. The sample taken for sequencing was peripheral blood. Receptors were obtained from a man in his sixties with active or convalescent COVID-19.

The CDR3 coding sequence is TGTGCCACCTCGGAACAGCCGAACACTGAAGCTTTCTTT. Translating gives CATSEQPNTEAFF. The chain joins TRBV28 to TRBJ1-1; D is uncertain. Trimming cost V 10 bases and J 1 base, with 13 bases left between them. Germline values: CDR1 MDHEN, CDR2 SYDVKM. The length of the CDR3 is 13 residues.

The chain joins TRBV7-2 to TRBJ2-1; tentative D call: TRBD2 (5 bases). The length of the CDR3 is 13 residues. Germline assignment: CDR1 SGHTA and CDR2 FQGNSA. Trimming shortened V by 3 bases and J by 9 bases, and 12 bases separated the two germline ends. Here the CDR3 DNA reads TGTGCCAGCAGCTTCGACGGTGGAGGTGAGCAGTTCTTC. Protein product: CASSFDGGGEQFF.

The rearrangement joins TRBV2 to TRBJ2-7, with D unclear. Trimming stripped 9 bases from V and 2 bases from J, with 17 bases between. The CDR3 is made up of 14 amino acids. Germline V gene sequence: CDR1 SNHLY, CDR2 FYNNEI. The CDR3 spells CASDRPGSTYEQYF. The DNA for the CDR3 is TGTGCCAGTGACCGACCGGGTTCTACCTACGAGCAGTACTTC.

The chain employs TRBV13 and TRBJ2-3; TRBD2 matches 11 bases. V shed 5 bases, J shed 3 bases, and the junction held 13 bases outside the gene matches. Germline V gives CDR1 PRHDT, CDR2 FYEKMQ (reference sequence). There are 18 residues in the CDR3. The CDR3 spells CASSLITPRLAGTDTQYF. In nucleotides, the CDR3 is TGTGCCAGCAGCCTAATTACGCCTCGACTAGCGGGGACAGATACGCAGTATTTT.

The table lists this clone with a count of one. Here the CDR3 reads CASSTGQGVETQYF. The DNA of the CDR3 is TGCGCCAGCAGCACGGGACAGGGGGTAGAGACCCAGTACTTC. The chain combines TRBV5-1 with TRBJ2-5, with 11 nucleotides matching TRBD1. This CDR3 is 14 amino acids long. The V gene's germline CDR1 is SGHRS and CDR2 YFSETQ. The junction had 3 bases not matched to a gene; V was cut back by 4 bases and J by 4 bases. The whole variable domain, remainder taken from reference TRBV5-1 and TRBJ2-5, is KAGVTQTPRYLIKTRGQQVTLSCSPISGHRSVSWYQQTPGQGLQFLFEYFSETQRNKGNFPGRFSGRQFSNSRSEMNVSTLELGDSALYLCASSTGQGVETQYFGPGTRLLVL.

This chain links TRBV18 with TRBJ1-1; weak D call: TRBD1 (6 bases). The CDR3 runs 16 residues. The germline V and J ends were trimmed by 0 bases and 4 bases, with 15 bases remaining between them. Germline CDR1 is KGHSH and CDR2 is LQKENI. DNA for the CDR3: TGTGCCAGCTCACCACCAGTAATCCAGGGGAGCACTGAAGCTTTCTTT. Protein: CASSPPVIQGSTEAFF.

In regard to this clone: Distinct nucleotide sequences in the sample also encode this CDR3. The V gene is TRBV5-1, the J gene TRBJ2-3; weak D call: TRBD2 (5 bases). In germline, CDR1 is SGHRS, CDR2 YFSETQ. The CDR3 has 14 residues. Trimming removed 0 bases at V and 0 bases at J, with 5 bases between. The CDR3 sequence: CASSLGTSTDTQYF. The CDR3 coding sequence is TGCGCCAGCAGCTTGGGGACTAGCACAGATACGCAGTATTTT.

Here the CDR3 DNA reads TGTGCCAGCAGCCACCGCCGGACAGGTTTCGAAGCTTTCTTT. This gives the protein CASSHRRTGFEAFF. This chain connects TRBV4-2 to TRBJ1-1, with 7 bases aligning to TRBD1. This CDR3 spans 14 amino acids. The V gene end was trimmed by 3 bases and the J gene end by 8 bases; junction bases not matched to a gene: 9. Germline CDR1 and CDR2: LGHNA and YNFKEQ.

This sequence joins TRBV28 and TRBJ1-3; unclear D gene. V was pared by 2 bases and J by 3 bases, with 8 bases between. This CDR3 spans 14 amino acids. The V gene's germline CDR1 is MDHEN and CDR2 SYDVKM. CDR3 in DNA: TGTGCCAGCAGTTTAGTTTCCGGTGGAAACACCATATATTTT. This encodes CASSLVSGGNTIYF.

This CDR3 is CASSLDSGEAFF. The CDR3, as DNA: TGTGCCAGCAGTTTAGATTCAGGCGAAGCTTTCTTT. This chain connects TRBV12-3 or TRBV12-4 to TRBJ1-1; unclear D gene. V shed 1 base and J shed 8 bases, with 8 bases lying between them. This CDR3 spans 12 amino acids.

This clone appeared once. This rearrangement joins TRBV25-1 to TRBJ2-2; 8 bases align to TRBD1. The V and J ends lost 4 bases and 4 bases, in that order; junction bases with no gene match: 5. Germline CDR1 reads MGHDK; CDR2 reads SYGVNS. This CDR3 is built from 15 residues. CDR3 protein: CASSVTGGFTGELFF. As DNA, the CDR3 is TGTGCCAGCAGTGTCACAGGGGGTTTCACCGGGGAGCTGTTTTTT.

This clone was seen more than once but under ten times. The CDR3 protein is CASSPPGDQPQHF. The CDR3 DNA reads TGTGCCAGCTCACCCCCAGGGGATCAGCCCCAGCATTTT. The V call is TRBV18, the J call TRBJ1-5; D may be TRBD1 (6 bases). The CDR3 is 13 amino acids. V was shortened by 3 bases and J by 5 bases, with 8 bases between the two germline ends. From germline, CDR1 is KGHSH and CDR2 LQKENI.

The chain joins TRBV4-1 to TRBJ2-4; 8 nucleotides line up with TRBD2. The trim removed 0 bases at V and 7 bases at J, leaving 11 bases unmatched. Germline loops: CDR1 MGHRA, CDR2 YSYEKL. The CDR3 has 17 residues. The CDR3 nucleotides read TGCGCCAGCAGCCAAGAGCAGGCGGGGGGTATCATTAACATTCAGTACTTC. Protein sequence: CASSQEQAGGIINIQYF.

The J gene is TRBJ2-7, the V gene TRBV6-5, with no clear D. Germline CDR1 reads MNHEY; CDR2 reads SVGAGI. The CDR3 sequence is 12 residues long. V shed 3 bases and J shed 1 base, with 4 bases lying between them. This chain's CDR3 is CASSYQSYEQYF. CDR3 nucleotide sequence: TGTGCCAGCAGTTATCAGTCCTACGAGCAGTACTTC.

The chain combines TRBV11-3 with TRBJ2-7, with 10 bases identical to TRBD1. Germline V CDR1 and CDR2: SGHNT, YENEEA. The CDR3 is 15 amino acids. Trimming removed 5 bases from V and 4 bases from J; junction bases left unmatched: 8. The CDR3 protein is CASSRGQGKSYEQYF. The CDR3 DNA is TGTGCCAGCAGCCGGGGACAGGGGAAGAGTTACGAGCAGTACTTC.

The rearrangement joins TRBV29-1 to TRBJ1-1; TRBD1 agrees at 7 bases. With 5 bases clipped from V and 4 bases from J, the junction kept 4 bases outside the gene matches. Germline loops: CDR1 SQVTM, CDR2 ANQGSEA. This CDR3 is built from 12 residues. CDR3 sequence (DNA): TGCAGCGTTTCGGACAGGATCACTGAAGCTTTCTTT. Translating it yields CSVSDRITEAFF.

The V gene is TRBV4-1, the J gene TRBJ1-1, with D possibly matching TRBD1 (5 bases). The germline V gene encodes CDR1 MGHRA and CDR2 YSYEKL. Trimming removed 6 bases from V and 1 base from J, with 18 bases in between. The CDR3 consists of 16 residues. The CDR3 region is CASSRSGGIRNTEAFF. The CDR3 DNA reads TGCGCCAGCAGTAGAAGCGGGGGAATTCGGAACACTGAAGCTTTCTTT.

The CDR3 region has the DNA TGTGCCAGCAGTTCGCGCCTAGCGGGAGCGTACAATGAGCAGTTCTTC. Its translation: CASSSRLAGAYNEQFF. The rearrangement joins TRBV6-5 to TRBJ2-1; 10 positions agree with TRBD2. Losses at the gene ends were 4 bases for V and 4 bases for J; bases not matched to a gene: 7. Germline V gives CDR1 MNHEY, CDR2 SVGAGI. The CDR3 is 16 residues long.